These 11 T cell receptor beta chains originate from one sample sequenced in a study of shared clonotypes between healthy human individuals. Using immunoSEQ multiplex PCR, the repertoire was profiled, and TCRdb retains in-frame clones only, with some absent. Among over 950,000 clones listed, around three quarters were seen once. The sample comprised memory CD4+ T cells from PBMCs. Subset given: CD45RA-negative fraction. The source is a young man in good health. Some clones in this sample may be carry-over from other donors' samples.

A note on this clone: The junction shows a germline mismatch at one end, possibly a read error. The chain couples TRBV6-1 to TRBJ1-5; D is possibly TRBD1 (5 bases). The CDR3 loop spans 13 amino acids. Germline V gene lookup returns CDR1 MNHNS and CDR2 SASEGT. The CDR3 DNA is TGTGCCAGCAGTGAAGGGGGCCCCAGGGCCGGGTATTTT. Protein sequence: CASSEGGPRAGYF.

The chain couples TRBV29-1 to TRBJ1-3; TRBD1 matches 8 bases. Germline CDR1 and CDR2: SQVTM and ANQGSEA. V lost 7 bases to trimming and J lost 4 bases; unmatched junction nucleotides: 9. This CDR3 comprises 14 residues. CDR3 region: CSAEVPGGGNTIYF. In DNA, the CDR3 is TGCAGCGCCGAAGTCCCAGGGGGCGGAAACACCATATATTTT.

The chain couples TRBV7-9 to TRBJ2-5; TRBD2 matches 11 bases. J was trimmed by 1 base and V by 2 bases; bases with no gene match: 6. In germline, CDR1 is SEHNR, CDR2 FQNEAQ (reference sequence). This CDR3 has 17 residues. The CDR3 nucleotides read TGTGCCAGCAGCTTAAGAACCGGGACTAGCGGCCAAGAGACCCAGTACTTC. This codes for CASSLRTGTSGQETQYF.

This sequence joins TRBV19 and TRBJ2-3; 9 positions match TRBD2. J lost 6 bases, V lost 7 bases, and 8 bases had no gene match. Germline loops: CDR1 LNHDA, CDR2 SQIVND (reference sequence). The CDR3 totals 14 residues. DNA of the CDR3: TGTGCCAGTACCATGGCGGGAGGGAGGGATACGCAGTATTTT. Translating it yields CASTMAGGRDTQYF.

The gene calls are TRBV18 and TRBJ2-2; D not certain. Germline values: CDR1 KGHSH, CDR2 LQKENI. This CDR3 region has 13 residues. Trimming shortened V by 2 bases and J by 7 bases, and 8 bases separated the two germline ends. The CDR3 reads CASSPLAFGELFF. The CDR3 DNA reads as TGTGCCAGCTCACCATTAGCTTTCGGGGAGCTGTTTTTT.

This clone was detected only a few times. The rearrangement joins TRBV2 to TRBJ1-5; 7 bases align to TRBD1. The germline CDR1 and CDR2 sequences are SNHLY and FYNNEI. V shed 6 bases, J shed 3 bases, and the junction held 5 bases outside the gene matches. This CDR3 is 14 amino acids long. In DNA, the CDR3 is TGTGCCAGCAGACCCACAGGGGCCAATCAGCCCCAGCATTTT. As protein: CASRPTGANQPQHF.

V gene TRBV2 combines with J gene TRBJ1-5, with no clear D. Trimming left V 8 bases short and J 1 base short, with 18 bases between. This CDR3 spans 16 amino acids. Germline-derived CDR1 and CDR2 are SNHLY and FYNNEI. The DNA for the CDR3 is TGTGCCAGCGGAAGACTTAAAAAGGAGAGCAATCAGCCCCAGCATTTT. This sequence encodes CASGRLKKESNQPQHF. Complete variable domain (other parts from reference TRBV2 and TRBJ1-5): EPEVTQTPSHQVTQMGQEVILRCVPISNHLYFYWYRQILGQKVEFLVSFYNNEISEKSEIFDDQFSVERPDGSNFTLKIRSTKLEDSAMYFCASGRLKKESNQPQHFGDGTRLSIL.

The J gene is TRBJ1-5, the V gene TRBV28, with 7 bases fitting TRBD1. This CDR3 contains 14 residues. CDR1 MDHEN and CDR2 SYDVKM come from the germline V gene. The V segment lost 10 bases and the J segment 5 bases; nucleotides outside the gene matches: 11. The CDR3 region has the DNA TGTGCCACCCTTGGGAGGGGGCTTGATCAGCCCCAGCATTTT. This gives the protein CATLGRGLDQPQHF.

The chain uses TRBV11-3 and TRBJ2-3, with D maybe TRBD1 (6 bases). V shed 5 bases and J shed 2 bases, with 8 bases lying between them. The CDR3 runs 13 residues. Germline values: CDR1 SGHNT, CDR2 YENEEA. The CDR3 region is CASSKGVTDTQYF. CDR3 nucleotide sequence: TGTGCCAGCAGCAAGGGGGTCACAGATACGCAGTATTTT.

The chain carries TRBV25-1 and TRBJ2-2; D perhaps matches TRBD2 (5 bases). V was pared by 3 bases and J by 1 base, with 9 bases between. There are 15 residues in the CDR3. Germline loops: CDR1 MGHDK, CDR2 SYGVNS. This CDR3 is CASSDSEVNTGELFF. The CDR3 region has the DNA TGTGCCAGCAGTGATTCGGAGGTGAACACCGGGGAGCTGTTTTTT.

The chain carries TRBV6-6 and TRBJ2-3; 9 nucleotides align to TRBD1. V lost 5 bases to trimming and J lost 5 bases; unmatched junction nucleotides: 8. Looked up from germline, CDR1 is MNHNY and CDR2 is SVGAGI (reference sequence). The CDR3 spans 15 residues. The CDR3 is CASSGRDRVGDTQYF. Written as DNA, the CDR3 is TGTGCCAGCAGTGGACGGGACAGGGTAGGAGATACGCAGTATTTT.